This passage covers 29 T cell receptor beta chains from one sample sequenced in a study of T-cell memory formation after mild COVID-19 listed by TCRdb under 2021. Library generation was performed with 5' RACE. Sequencing was performed on an Illumina NovaSeq 6000. In TCRdb, the public reads were trimmed at Q25 with fastp and aligned with MiXCR, with productive beta chains retained. Each entry is one CDR3 protein sequence, shown with its most common DNA and genes. This sample comprises about 150,000 distinct CDR3 sequences, approximately 26% of them detected only once. About 24% of the sample is held by the ten biggest clonotypes. Sequences were obtained from PBMCs or a T cell subset sorted from them (not recorded which). The receptors were gathered from an adult woman who had mild COVID-19 (a few samples of this study predate the infection). The sample titles of this study are shuffled in the database, so cell type and time point are left out; the donor was told from shared clones.

This clonotype was found a few times. Its ends do not fully match the called genes, so a read error is possible. V usage is TRBV7-7 and J usage is TRBJ2-5, with TRBD2 matching 8 bases. The CDR3 spans 16 residues. Germline assignment: CDR1 SSHAT and CDR2 FNYEAQ (reference sequence). CDR3 region: CASSALALAGRETQYF. The CDR3 DNA reads as TGTGCTAGCAGCGCCCTGGCCCTAGCGGGTAGAGAGACCCAGTACTTC.

This clonotype showed up just a few times. This chain connects TRBV18 to TRBJ2-7, with 9 bases aligning to TRBD1. V was pared by 3 bases and J by 4 bases, with 7 bases of the junction left unmatched. Germline V gene lookup returns CDR1 KGHSH and CDR2 LQKENI. The CDR3 totals 15 residues. The CDR3, as DNA: TGTGCCAGCTCACCCCAGGGACAGGGAAGATACGAGCAGTACTTC. This codes for CASSPQGQGRYEQYF.

The chain carries TRBV2 and TRBJ1-2, with 9 bases aligning to TRBD1. Germline V CDR1 and CDR2: SNHLY, FYNNEI. Trimming took 9 bases from V and 2 from J; bases not matched to a gene: 10. The CDR3 runs 15 residues. This CDR3 reads CARRSPGQGNYGYTF. The CDR3 DNA reads TGTGCCAGAAGGTCTCCGGGACAGGGAAACTATGGCTACACCTTC.

This chain uses TRBV27 with TRBJ2-7, with D unclear. Trimming left V 1 base short and J 0 bases short, with 13 bases between. From germline, CDR1 is MNHEY and CDR2 SMNVEV (reference sequence). The length of the CDR3 is 16 residues. For the CDR3, the DNA is TGTGCCAGCAGTTTATTCTCCAGTAGTAGCTCCTACGAGCAGTACTTC. This gives the protein CASSLFSSSSSYEQYF.

The rearrangement uses TRBV5-1 and TRBJ1-2, with 8 bases lining up with TRBD1. Germline V lookup: CDR1 SGHRS, CDR2 YFSETQ. The V and J ends lost 4 bases and 8 bases, in that order; junction bases with no gene match: 13. This CDR3 has 15 residues. CDR3 sequence reads: CASSLGQGASEGYTF. CDR3 nucleotides: TGCGCCAGCAGCCTTGGACAGGGTGCATCGGAAGGCTACACCTTC.

The chain has TRBV7-9 and TRBJ2-7; D gene uncertain. Germline CDR1 is SEHNR and CDR2 is FQNEAQ (reference sequence). Trimming cost V 5 bases and J 2 bases, with 7 bases left between them. This CDR3 comprises 12 residues. The chain's CDR3 is CASSGNAYEQYF. The CDR3 DNA reads TGTGCCAGCAGCGGAAATGCCTACGAGCAGTACTTC.

V and J are TRBV30 and TRBJ2-7; D possibly corresponds to TRBD1 (6 bases). In germline, CDR1 is GTSNPN, CDR2 SVGIG (reference sequence). The CDR3 extends over 11 amino acids. V shed 2 bases and J shed 10 bases, with 12 bases lying between them. The CDR3 protein is CAWSPGQLQYF. The CDR3 nucleotides read TGTGCCTGGAGTCCCGGACAGTTACAGTACTTC.

This clonotype was detected a few times. The chain carries TRBV7-2 and TRBJ2-7; D possibly uses TRBD1 or TRBD2 (5 bases each). V was trimmed by 6 bases and J by 5 bases, leaving 17 bases between them. The germline V gene encodes CDR1 SGHTA and CDR2 FQGNSA. The CDR3 runs to 14 residues. Here the CDR3 DNA reads TGTGCCAGCAGGTTACCGGGACCCCTTAACGAGCAGTACTTC. Translation gives CASRLPGPLNEQYF.

In its sample, this clonotype was seen a few times. The chain recombines TRBV6-2 or TRBV6-3 with TRBJ2-3, with 9 nucleotides matching TRBD2. Germline V gene sequence: CDR1 MNHEY, CDR2 SVGEGT. CDR3 length equals 14 residues. The V gene end was trimmed by 8 bases and the J gene end by 3 bases; junction bases not matched to a gene: 6. In DNA, the CDR3 is TGTGCCAGCCTGCCGCGGGAGGGAACAGATACGCAGTATTTT. This codes for CASLPREGTDTQYF.

The V gene is TRBV6-5, the J gene TRBJ2-4; 13 bases agree with TRBD2. The V and J ends lost 6 bases and 8 bases, in that order; junction bases with no gene match: 7. CDR1 MNHEY and CDR2 SVGAGI come from the germline V gene. This CDR3 region has 15 residues. The CDR3 loop reads CASSRTSGRADIQYF. CDR3 bases: TGTGCCAGCAGCCGGACTAGCGGGAGAGCGGACATTCAGTACTTC.

The chain joins TRBV5-4 to TRBJ2-5; tentative D call: TRBD1 (6 bases). Trimming removed 3 bases at V and 5 bases at J, with 14 bases between. Germline values: CDR1 SGHNT, CDR2 YYREEE (reference sequence). CDR3 length: 14 residues. In DNA form, the CDR3 reads TGTGCCAGCAGCTCCCGAGGGGGAACGGAGACCCAGTACTTC. It yields the protein CASSSRGGTETQYF.

This clonotype was detected a few times. This rearrangement joins TRBV12-3 or TRBV12-4 to TRBJ2-5; D is perhaps TRBD2 (6 bases). This CDR3 is built from 14 residues. The V gene lost 3 bases and the J gene lost 2 bases, with 10 bases spanning the gap. This CDR3 is CASSFGGNQETQYF. The CDR3 nucleotides read TGTGCCAGCAGTTTTGGGGGGAATCAAGAGACCCAGTACTTC.

CDR3 nucleotides: TGTGCCAGCAGTCCAATCCGCGGGGACGCCAAAAACATTCAGTACTTC. Translated: CASSPIRGDAKNIQYF. The chain has TRBV7-6 and TRBJ2-4, with D possibly being TRBD2 (6 bases). Trimming removed 6 bases from V and 1 base from J, with 16 bases in between. Germline V gene data show CDR1 as SGHVS and CDR2 as FNYEAQ. The CDR3 extends over 16 amino acids.

The J gene is TRBJ2-1, the V gene TRBV10-3; tentatively, D is TRBD1 (5 bases). The CDR3 covers 14 residues. The germline gives CDR1 ENHRY, CDR2 SYGVKD. The V end was cut by 6 bases, the J end by 8 bases, with 17 bases between. CDR3 bases: TGTGCCATCAGATATCGACAGTTATGGGATGAGCAGTTCTTC. The encoded protein is CAIRYRQLWDEQFF.

This clonotype has a handful of counts. The rearrangement links TRBV2 to TRBJ1-6, with D perhaps matching TRBD1 (5 bases). The CDR3 covers 14 residues. Germline V gives CDR1 SNHLY, CDR2 FYNNEI. Trimming stripped 4 bases from V and 4 bases from J, with 8 bases between. The CDR3 nucleotides read TGTGCCAGCAGTGTCCAGGGTTATAATTCACCCCTCCACTTT. Translated: CASSVQGYNSPLHF.

This chain joins TRBV11-2 and TRBJ2-3, with D uncertain. CDR3 length: 15 residues. The V and J ends lost 5 bases and 1 base respectively, with 13 bases between them. The V gene's germline CDR1 is SGHAT and CDR2 FQNNGV. In DNA form, the CDR3 reads TGTGCCAGCAGCCTTCTCTCCGCGGGCACAGATACGCAGTATTTT. Protein sequence: CASSLLSAGTDTQYF.

This clonotype turned up a few times. This chain's CDR3 is CASSPRAGAGLDTQYF. The CDR3 DNA reads as TGTGCCAGCAGCCCCAGAGCGGGAGCAGGGTTAGATACGCAGTATTTT. The rearrangement uses TRBV7-6 and TRBJ2-3, with 8 bases that match TRBD2. Germline CDR1 is SGHVS and CDR2 is FNYEAQ. The CDR3 extends over 16 amino acids. Unmatched junction bases numbered 12, after V lost 5 bases and J lost 5 bases.

The chain employs TRBV27 and TRBJ2-7; D not resolved. The germline V gene has CDR1 MNHEY and CDR2 SMNVEV (reference sequence). V lost 3 bases to trimming and J lost 2 bases, with 11 bases between them. The CDR3 extends over 14 amino acids. CDR3 in amino acids: CASSLTNTPYEQYF. The CDR3 DNA is TGTGCCAGCAGTTTGACGAACACCCCCTACGAGCAGTACTTC.

This clonotype was seen more than once but under ten times. V is TRBV5-1 and J is TRBJ1-2; D possibly corresponds to TRBD1 (5 bases). Trimming took off 0 bases at V and 8 bases at J, with 17 bases between the two ends. Germline V CDR1 and CDR2: SGHRS, YFSETQ. The CDR3 runs 15 residues. CDR3 loop: CASSLGPQGLQGYTF. The CDR3 DNA sequence: TGCGCCAGCAGCTTGGGACCTCAGGGATTGCAGGGCTACACCTTC.

In its sample, this clonotype was seen a few times. The gene calls are TRBV27 and TRBJ2-7, with 9 bases aligning to TRBD1. Germline assignment: CDR1 MNHEY and CDR2 SMNVEV (reference sequence). Unmatched junction bases numbered 5, after V lost 4 bases and J lost 7 bases. The CDR3 runs to 13 residues. The DNA for the CDR3 is TGTGCCAGCAGTTGGGACAGGGCTCGTGAGCAGTACTTC. Translation: CASSWDRAREQYF.

This clonotype has only a few counts. The chain recombines TRBV6-2 or TRBV6-3 with TRBJ2-3; D gene ambiguous. CDR1 MNHEY and CDR2 SVGEGT come from the germline V gene. The CDR3 contains 14 residues. Deletions cut 5 bases from V and 5 bases from J, with 14 bases between. CDR3 nucleotides: TGTGCCAGCAGTCGTGCGATGCTACAAGATACGCAGTATTTT. Encoded protein: CASSRAMLQDTQYF.

This chain connects TRBV20-1 to TRBJ1-5, with D uncertain. Germline CDR1 DFQATT, CDR2 SNEGSKA (reference sequence). Trimming cost V 1 base and J 1 base, with 5 bases left between them. The CDR3 extends over 13 amino acids. CDR3 in DNA: TGCAGTGCTAGAGCCAGGAGCAATCAGCCCCAGCATTTT. Translating gives CSARARSNQPQHF.

This clonotype was seen more than once but under ten times. The chain is built from TRBV12-3 or TRBV12-4 and TRBJ1-3; tentatively, D is TRBD1 (5 bases). CDR3 length: 15 residues. The V gene lost 6 bases and the J gene lost 4 bases, with 16 bases spanning the gap. DNA of the CDR3: TGTGCCAGCAGCCTTGGCCAGGGTGCGGGAAACACCATATATTTT. Amino acid sequence: CASSLGQGAGNTIYF.

This chain connects TRBV6-5 to TRBJ2-7; D gene uncertain. V shed 4 bases and J shed 2 bases, with 12 bases lying between them. The germline gives CDR1 MNHEY, CDR2 SVGAGI. The CDR3 is 14 amino acids. The CDR3 sequence is CASSWRRSTYEQYF. The CDR3 nucleotides are TGTGCCAGCAGTTGGCGACGGTCGACCTACGAGCAGTACTTC.

The chain carries TRBV21-1 and TRBJ2-7; the D call TRBD2 from the table was never checked on the DNA. TRBV21-1 is a recognized pseudogene. The CDR3 extends over 14 amino acids. CDR3 amino acids: CASTHIGGAYEQYF. The CDR3, as DNA: TGTGCCAGCACCCATATCGGGGGGGCTTACGAGCAGTACTTC.

The genes are TRBV4-3 and TRBJ2-1; TRBD2 is a possible D gene (6 bases). Germline CDR1 and CDR2: LGHNA and YSLEER. The V end lost 0 bases, the J end lost 8 bases, and 20 bases lay between the germline ends. The CDR3 length is 17 residues. The CDR3 loop reads CASSQDRGLPRRDEQFF. CDR3 sequence (DNA): TGCGCCAGCAGCCAAGATCGTGGACTACCTCGGAGGGATGAGCAGTTCTTC.

The rearrangement uses TRBV11-2 and TRBJ2-3, with D unclear. Trimming removed 1 base at V and 3 bases at J, with 8 bases between. The CDR3 sequence is 14 residues long. CDR1 SGHAT and CDR2 FQNNGV come from the germline V gene. The CDR3 region is CASSLAYGTDTQYF. In nucleotides, the CDR3 is TGTGCCAGCAGCTTAGCTTACGGGACAGATACGCAGTATTTT.

The rearrangement links TRBV4-1 to TRBJ2-7; 8 bases agree with TRBD1. This CDR3 contains 15 residues. Germline trimming cut 4 bases from V and 5 bases from J; bases unmatched to any gene: 10. The V gene's germline CDR1 is MGHRA and CDR2 YSYEKL. The CDR3 nucleotides read TGCGCCAGCAGCCCTCTGGACAGGGAATTCCACGAGCAGTACTTC. Protein sequence: CASSPLDREFHEQYF.

The chain couples TRBV4-3 to TRBJ2-7; TRBD1 aligns across 9 bases. The germline V gene encodes CDR1 LGHNA and CDR2 YSLEER. The V and J ends lost 1 base and 7 bases, in that order; junction bases with no gene match: 5. This CDR3 contains 14 residues. CDR3 residues: CASSQGDRAGEQYF. For the CDR3, the DNA is TGCGCCAGCAGCCAAGGGGACAGGGCGGGGGAGCAGTACTTC.